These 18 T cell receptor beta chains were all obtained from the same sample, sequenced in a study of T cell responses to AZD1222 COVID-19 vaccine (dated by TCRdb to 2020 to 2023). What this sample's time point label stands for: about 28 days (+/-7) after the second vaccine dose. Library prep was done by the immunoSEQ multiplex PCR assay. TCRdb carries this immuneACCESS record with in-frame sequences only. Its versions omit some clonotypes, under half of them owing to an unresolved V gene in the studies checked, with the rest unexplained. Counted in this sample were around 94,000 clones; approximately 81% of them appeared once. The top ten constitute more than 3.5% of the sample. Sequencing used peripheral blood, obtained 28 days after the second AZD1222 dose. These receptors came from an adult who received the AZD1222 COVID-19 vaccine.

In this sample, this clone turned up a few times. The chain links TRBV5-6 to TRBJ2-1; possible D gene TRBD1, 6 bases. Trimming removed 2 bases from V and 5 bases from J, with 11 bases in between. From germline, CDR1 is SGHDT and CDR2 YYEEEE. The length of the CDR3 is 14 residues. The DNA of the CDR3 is TGTGCCAGCAGCTTTCTGGGGGCAGACAATGAGCAGTTCTTC. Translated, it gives CASSFLGADNEQFF. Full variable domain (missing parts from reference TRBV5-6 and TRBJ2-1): DAGVTQSPTHLIKTRGQQVTLRCSPKSGHDTVSWYQQALGQGPQFIFQYYEEEERQRGNFPDRFSGHQFPNYSSELNVNALLLGDSALYLCASSFLGADNEQFFGPGTRLTVL.

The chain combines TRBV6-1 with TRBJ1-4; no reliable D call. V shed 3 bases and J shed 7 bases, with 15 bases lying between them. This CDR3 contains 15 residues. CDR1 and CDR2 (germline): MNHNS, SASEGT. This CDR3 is CASSDRPRAPEKLFF. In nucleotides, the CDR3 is TGTGCCAGCAGTGATAGGCCCCGGGCACCTGAAAAACTGTTTTTT.

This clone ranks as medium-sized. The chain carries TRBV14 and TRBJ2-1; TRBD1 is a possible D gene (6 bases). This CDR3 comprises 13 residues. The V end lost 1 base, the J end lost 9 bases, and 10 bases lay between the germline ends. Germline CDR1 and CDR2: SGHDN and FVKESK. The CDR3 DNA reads TGTGCCAGCAGCCAAGTGGAACAGGGTGAGCAGTTCTTC. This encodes CASSQVEQGEQFF. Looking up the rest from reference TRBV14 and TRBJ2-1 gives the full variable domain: EAGVTQFPSHSVIEKGQTVTLRCDPISGHDNLYWYRRVMGKEIKFLLHFVKESKQDESGMPNNRFLAERTGGTYSTLKVQPAELEDSGVYFCASSQVEQGEQFFGPGTRLTVL.

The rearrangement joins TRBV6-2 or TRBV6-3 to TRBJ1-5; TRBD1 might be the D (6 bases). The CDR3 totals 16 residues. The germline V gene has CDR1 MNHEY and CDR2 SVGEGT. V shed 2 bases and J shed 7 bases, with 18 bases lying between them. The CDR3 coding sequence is TGTGCCAGCAGTTACGTTTCATCGGGGGCCGGGCAGCCCCAGCATTTT. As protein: CASSYVSSGAGQPQHF.

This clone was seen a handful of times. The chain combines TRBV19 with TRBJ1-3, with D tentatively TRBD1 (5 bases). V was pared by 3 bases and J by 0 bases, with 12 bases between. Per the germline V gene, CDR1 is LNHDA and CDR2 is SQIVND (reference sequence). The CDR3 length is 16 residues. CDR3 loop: CASSMKGSSSGNTIYF. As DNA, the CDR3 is TGTGCCAGTAGTATGAAGGGGTCGAGCTCTGGAAACACCATATATTTT.

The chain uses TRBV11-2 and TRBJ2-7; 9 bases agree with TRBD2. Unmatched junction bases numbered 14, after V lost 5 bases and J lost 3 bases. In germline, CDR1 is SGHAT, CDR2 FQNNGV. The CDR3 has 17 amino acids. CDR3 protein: CASSKRLAVDSVYEQYF. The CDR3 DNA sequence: TGTGCCAGCAGCAAGAGACTAGCGGTCGATTCGGTCTACGAGCAGTACTTC.

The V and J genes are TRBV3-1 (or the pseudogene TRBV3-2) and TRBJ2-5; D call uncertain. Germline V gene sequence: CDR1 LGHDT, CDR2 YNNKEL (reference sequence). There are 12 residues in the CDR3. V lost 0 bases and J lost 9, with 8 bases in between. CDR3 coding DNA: TGTGCCAGCAGCCAAGATTGGGCGGCCCAGTACTTC. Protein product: CASSQDWAAQYF.

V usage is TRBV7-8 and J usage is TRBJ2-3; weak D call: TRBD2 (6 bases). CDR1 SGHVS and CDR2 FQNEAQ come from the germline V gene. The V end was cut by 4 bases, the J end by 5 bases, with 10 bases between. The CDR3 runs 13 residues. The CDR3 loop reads CASSSGGVDTQYF. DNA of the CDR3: TGTGCCAGCAGCTCCGGCGGGGTAGATACGCAGTATTTT.

The CDR3 sequence is CASSRTGAGNTIYF. CDR3 nucleotides: TGTGCCAGCAGTAGGACAGGGGCTGGAAACACCATATATTTT. V gene TRBV6-5 combines with J gene TRBJ1-3; 9 bases align to TRBD1. Unmatched junction bases numbered 1, after V lost 5 bases and J lost 2 bases. Germline CDR1 reads MNHEY; CDR2 reads SVGAGI. The CDR3 runs 14 residues.

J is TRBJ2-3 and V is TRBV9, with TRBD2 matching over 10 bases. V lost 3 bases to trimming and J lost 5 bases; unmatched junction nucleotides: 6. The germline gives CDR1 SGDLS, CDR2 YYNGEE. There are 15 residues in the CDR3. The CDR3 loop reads CASSELAGAIDTQYF. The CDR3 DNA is TGTGCCAGCAGCGAGCTAGCGGGGGCTATAGATACGCAGTATTTT.

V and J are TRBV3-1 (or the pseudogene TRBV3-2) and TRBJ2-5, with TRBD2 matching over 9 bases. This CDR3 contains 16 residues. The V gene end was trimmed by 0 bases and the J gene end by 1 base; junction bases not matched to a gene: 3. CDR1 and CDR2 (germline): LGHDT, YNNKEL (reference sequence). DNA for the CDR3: TGTGCCAGCAGCCAAGATATTAGCGGGGGCCAAGAGACCCAGTACTTC. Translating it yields CASSQDISGGQETQYF.

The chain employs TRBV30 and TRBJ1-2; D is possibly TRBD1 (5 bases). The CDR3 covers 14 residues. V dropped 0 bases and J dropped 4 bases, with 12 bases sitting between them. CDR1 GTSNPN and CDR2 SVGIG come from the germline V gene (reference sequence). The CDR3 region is CAWSVVGGSYGYTF. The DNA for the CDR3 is TGTGCCTGGAGTGTAGTGGGGGGAAGCTATGGCTACACCTTC.

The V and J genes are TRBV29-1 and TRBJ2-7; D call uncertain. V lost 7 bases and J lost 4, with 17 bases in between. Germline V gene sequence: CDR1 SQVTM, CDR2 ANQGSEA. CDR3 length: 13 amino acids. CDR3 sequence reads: CSAINPSSYEQYF. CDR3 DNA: TGCAGCGCCATAAACCCCAGTTCTTACGAGCAGTACTTC.

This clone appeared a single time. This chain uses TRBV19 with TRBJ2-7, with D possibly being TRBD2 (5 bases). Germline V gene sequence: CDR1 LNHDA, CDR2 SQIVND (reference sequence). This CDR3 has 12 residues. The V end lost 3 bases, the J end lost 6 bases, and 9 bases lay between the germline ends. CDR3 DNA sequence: TGTGCCAGTAGTATCGGGATGTCCGAGCAGTACTTC. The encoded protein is CASSIGMSEQYF.

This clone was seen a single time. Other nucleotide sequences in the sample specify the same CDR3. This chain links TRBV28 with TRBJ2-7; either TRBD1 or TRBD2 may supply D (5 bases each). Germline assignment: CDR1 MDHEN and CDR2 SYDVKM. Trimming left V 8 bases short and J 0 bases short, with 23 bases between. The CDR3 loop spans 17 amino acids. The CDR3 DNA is TGTGCCAGCGGACAAGAATACGGAACTAGTTTCTCCTACGAGCAGTACTTC. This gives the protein CASGQEYGTSFSYEQYF.

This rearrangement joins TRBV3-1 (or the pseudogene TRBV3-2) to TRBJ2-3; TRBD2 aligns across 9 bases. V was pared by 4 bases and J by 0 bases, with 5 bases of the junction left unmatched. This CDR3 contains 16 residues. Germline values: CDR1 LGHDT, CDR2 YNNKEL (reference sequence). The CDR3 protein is CASSPGTSRSTDTQYF. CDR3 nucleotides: TGTGCCAGCAGCCCGGGGACTAGCCGCAGCACAGATACGCAGTATTTT.

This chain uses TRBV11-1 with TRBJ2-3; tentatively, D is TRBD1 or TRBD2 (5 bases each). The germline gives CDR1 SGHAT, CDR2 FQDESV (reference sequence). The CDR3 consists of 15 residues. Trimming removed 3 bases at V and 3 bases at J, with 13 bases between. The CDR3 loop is CASSFGAGPTDTQYF. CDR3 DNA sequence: TGTGCCAGCAGCTTCGGGGCAGGCCCTACAGATACGCAGTATTTT.

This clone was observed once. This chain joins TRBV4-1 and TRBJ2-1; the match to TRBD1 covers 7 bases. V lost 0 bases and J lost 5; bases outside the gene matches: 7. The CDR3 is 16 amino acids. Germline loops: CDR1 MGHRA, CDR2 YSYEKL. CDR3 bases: TGCGCCAGCAGCCAAGACAGGGGGTCCCATCACAATGAGCAGTTCTTC. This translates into CASSQDRGSHHNEQFF.